This T cell receptor beta chain came from a study of T cell responses to AZD1222 COVID-19 vaccine. Study-level findings and limits: There were vaccine-associated CD4 TCRs across spike, dominant at 160-218 and 743-854. Spike-specific TCR breadth and depth were elevated following two AZD1222 doses. Clonal diversity may have been underestimated, and the donors were mostly white British, with more females than males.

The CDR3 sequence is 14 residues long. CDR1 and CDR2 (germline): SGHAT, FQNNGV. The germline V and J ends were trimmed by 5 bases and 4 bases, with 14 bases remaining between them. This clone was counted between two and nine times. Its antigen is unidentified. Assay: immunoSEQ multiplex PCR; the TCRdb copy retains only in-frame clones and omits some. This table has about 15,000 clones, 60% to 85% appearing once. The gene calls are TRBV11-2 and TRBJ1-2, with a tentative D call TRBD1 (6 bases). The sequences come from peripheral blood, collected 28 days after the second AZD1222 dose. The TCR comes from an adult who received the AZD1222 COVID-19 vaccine. This chain's CDR3 is CASSLGGSVYGYTF. The CDR3 DNA sequence: TGTGCCAGCAGCCTAGGGGGTAGTGTCTATGGCTACACCTTC. The full variable domain, with the rest looked up from reference TRBV11-2 and TRBJ1-2, is EAGVAQSPRYKIIEKRQSVAFWCNPISGHATLYWYQQILGQGPKLLIQFQNNGVVDDSQLPKDRFSAERLKGVDSTLKIQPAKLEDSAVYLCASSLGGSVYGYTFGSGTRLTVV.